Listed below are T cell receptor beta chains from one sample, sequenced in a study of T-cell reconstitution after alpha-beta-depleted transplantation in children. Via MiXCR, TCRdb re-called the PCR reads, giving one row per CDR3 protein. The sample yields hundreds of thousands of distinct CDR3 sequences, roughly 15% seen once. The specimen was PBMCs from the stem cell graft donor, collected from the stem cell graft. All receptors derive from a human donor who donated a stem cell graft to a child with acute myeloid leukemia. Both conserved end residues are part of each CDR3. A D gene is named only where the DNA matches it firmly. Clone size is stated in some rows and not others, as once, few, many or a class when expanded.

size	V	J	D	DNA	CDR3
few	TRBV5-1	TRBJ1-1	NA	TGCGCCAGCAGCTTTCGGGACACCCGAAGGGACACTGAAGCTTTCTTT	CASSFRDTRRDTEAFF
NA	TRBV2	TRBJ1-5	NA	TGTGCCAGCAGTGACCGGGCCGTAAATCAGCCCCAGCATTTT	CASSDRAVNQPQHF
NA	TRBV20-1	TRBJ1-5	TRBD1	TGCAGGGCTAAGGCTCCGGGACAGGGATTAACAGACACTCAGCCCCAGCATTTT	CRAKAPGQGLTDTQPQHF
NA	TRBV30	TRBJ1-5	TRBD1	TGTGCCTGGAGTCTGGGACAGGGGCAGCCCCAGCATTTT	CAWSLGQGQPQHF
many	TRBV15	TRBJ2-1	NA	TGTGCCACCAGCAGAGGCTGGGGAGGAACCTACAATGAGCAGTTCTTC	CATSRGWGGTYNEQFF
few	TRBV7-3	TRBJ2-7	NA	TGTGCCAGCAGTACAGGGCGAGGCTACGAGCAGTACTTC	CASSTGRGYEQYF
NA	TRBV19	TRBJ1-2	NA	TGTGCCAGTAGTATAGATGCGGGAGGCGGTATGAATCACTATGGCTACACCTTC	CASSIDAGGGMNHYGYTF
few	TRBV20-1	TRBJ2-7	NA	TGCAGTGCCACGGACATGGTCGGCTCCTACGAGCAGTACTTC	CSATDMVGSYEQYF
NA	TRBV15	TRBJ2-4	NA	TGTGCCACCAGCACGCCCCTTCGAGGTCAGTCGGGAAACATTCAGTACTTC	CATSTPLRGQSGNIQYF
many	TRBV5-5	TRBJ2-5	NA	TGTGCCAGCAGCTTTGAGACCCAGTACTTC	CASSFETQYF
many	TRBV12-3/TRBV12-4	TRBJ2-1	TRBD2	TGTGCCAGCAGTCTGGGACTAGCGGGCTCGTTCTTC	CASSLGLAGSFF
few	TRBV2	TRBJ2-1	TRBD2	TGTGCCAGCCGGGACTATCGTTTGGAGCAGTTCTTC	CASRDYRLEQFF
few	TRBV7-2	TRBJ2-5	NA	TGTGCCAGCAGCTGGGGACATCGGTCTGGGACCCAGTACTTC	CASSWGHRSGTQYF
NA	TRBV5-8	TRBJ2-2	NA	TGTGCCAGCAGCCACTACAGGGTCAACACCGGGGAGCTGTTTTTT	CASSHYRVNTGELFF
many	TRBV20-1	TRBJ1-1	NA	TGCAGTGCTAGACTCGGTCGGTCTATGAACACTGAAGCTTTCTTT	CSARLGRSMNTEAFF
many	TRBV5-1	TRBJ2-2	NA	TGCGCCAGCAGCTTGACGGGGGAGAACACCGGGGAGCTGTTTTTT	CASSLTGENTGELFF
NA	TRBV14	TRBJ1-2	TRBD1	TGTGCCAGCAGCCGGTCGACAGGGTATGGCTATGGCTACACCTTC	CASSRSTGYGYGYTF
many	TRBV20-1	TRBJ2-5	NA	TGCAGTGCTAGTAAACTAGTCCAAGAGACCCAGTACTTC	CSASKLVQETQYF
NA	TRBV28	TRBJ2-6	NA	TGTGCCAGGGACTTTTCTGGGGCCAACGTCCTGACTTTC	CARDFSGANVLTF
many	TRBV7-2	TRBJ1-2	TRBD1	TGTGCCAGCACCCCAGACAGGGGGATTGGCTACACCTTC	CASTPDRGIGYTF
many	TRBV7-2	TRBJ2-1	TRBD2	TGTGCCAGCAGCTCCGTCTTAGCGGGGACCTACAATGAGCAGTTCTTC	CASSSVLAGTYNEQFF
many	TRBV5-4	TRBJ1-6	NA	TGTGCCAGCAAAGTTTGGCGGGATAATTCACCCCTCCACTTT	CASKVWRDNSPLHF
NA	TRBV20-1	TRBJ2-2	TRBD2	TGCAGTGCTTACTCCGGGACTAGCGGGGGGGTTGTCGGGGAGCTGTTTTTT	CSAYSGTSGGVVGELFF
few	TRBV5-1	TRBJ1-2	NA	TGCGCCAGCAGAGTGAACACTAACTATGGCTACACCTTC	CASRVNTNYGYTF
few	TRBV20-1	TRBJ1-4	NA	TGCAGTGCGGGCAGAGGCGGGGCAACTAATGAAAAACTGTTTTTT	CSAGRGGATNEKLFF
NA	TRBV28	TRBJ2-5	TRBD2	TGTGCCAGCAGTTTATCTGGTAGCGGGGGGCCGGATGCCCAGTACTTC	CASSLSGSGGPDAQYF
NA	TRBV5-1	TRBJ1-1	NA	TGCGCCAGCAGCTTGGATTTCGTAGGACACCAGAACACTGAAGCTTTCTTT	CASSLDFVGHQNTEAFF
many	TRBV10-3	TRBJ2-5	NA	TGTGCCATCAGTCGAGGTAACCAAGAGACCCAGTACTTC	CAISRGNQETQYF
many	TRBV20-1	TRBJ1-1	NA	TGCAGTGCTCAGGCGGACAGCATGAACACTGAAGCTTTCTTT	CSAQADSMNTEAFF
NA	TRBV29-1	TRBJ2-1	TRBD1	TGCAGCGTTCGGAAAGGACAGGGGAACAATGAGCAGTTCTTC	CSVRKGQGNNEQFF
NA	TRBV7-2	TRBJ2-7	NA	TGTGCCAGCAGCCCTGCGGAATCCCCCTACGAGCAGTACTTC	CASSPAESPYEQYF
NA	TRBV4-3	TRBJ2-3	NA	TGCGCCAGCAGCCAAGATGGGGGACAAGGGTGGCTGGATACGCAGTATTTT	CASSQDGGQGWLDTQYF
many	TRBV4-3	TRBJ2-2	TRBD1	TGCGCCAGCAGCCAAGGGGACAGGAACACCGGGGAGCTGTTTTTT	CASSQGDRNTGELFF
NA	TRBV7-3	TRBJ2-1	TRBD2	TGTGCCAGCAGCCGGACTAGCGGGGGATACAATGAGCAGTTCTTC	CASSRTSGGYNEQFF
few	TRBV24-1	TRBJ2-3	NA	TGTGCCACCAGTGATTTGGGACCCGGACACACAGATACGCAGTATTTT	CATSDLGPGHTDTQYF
NA	TRBV4-1	TRBJ2-1	NA	TGCGCCAGCAGCCAAGATCCCCCAGGGAGTTATTCGAATGAGCAGTTCTTC	CASSQDPPGSYSNEQFF
few	TRBV12-3/TRBV12-4	TRBJ2-3	NA	TGTGCCAGCAGTTGGGGGCGCACAGATACGCAGTATTTT	CASSWGRTDTQYF
many	TRBV20-1	TRBJ2-1	TRBD2	TGCAGTGCTAGTTCCAGCGGGGGGTTCAATGAGCAGTTCTTC	CSASSSGGFNEQFF
NA	TRBV21-1	TRBJ1-3	NA	TGTGCCAGCAGCTTCATCGGGGAACTAGATGGAAACACCATATATTTT	CASSFIGELDGNTIYF
NA	TRBV6-1	TRBJ2-7	TRBD2	TGTGCCAGCAGTCTTCCACTAGCGGGGATAGACGAGCAGTACTTC	CASSLPLAGIDEQYF
NA	TRBV10-2	TRBJ2-1	TRBD2	TGCGCCAGCCGTTGGAGCGGGGGGGCGGGTGAGCAGTTCTTC	CASRWSGGAGEQFF
NA	TRBV7-9	TRBJ1-4	NA	TGTGCCAGCATCAGCGTACTAGATGAAAAACTGTTTTTT	CASISVLDEKLFF
few	TRBV20-1	TRBJ1-6	NA	TGCAGTGCTCTCGACCGCGACTCCTATAATTCACCCCTCCACTTT	CSALDRDSYNSPLHF
NA	TRBV6-2/TRBV6-3	TRBJ1-2	NA	TGTGCCAGCAGTTACTCCGGTAATTCCTATGGCTACACCTTC	CASSYSGNSYGYTF
many	TRBV20-1	TRBJ1-2	TRBD1	TGCAGTGTCCTCAACCCAACCGACAGGGAAGGTGGCTACACCTTC	CSVLNPTDREGGYTF
NA	TRBV20-1	TRBJ2-7	NA	TGCAGTGCTCTAACTCTGAGCCACGGGGAGGAGCAGTACTTC	CSALTLSHGEEQYF
NA	TRBV20-1	TRBJ2-6	NA	TGCGGAGCGGTGTCAGGACCACCCTCTGGGGCCAACGTCCTGACTTTC	CGAVSGPPSGANVLTF
many	TRBV20-1	TRBJ2-7	NA	TGCAGTGCTAGACCTCGGGCCGTCTACGAGCAGTACTTC	CSARPRAVYEQYF
many	TRBV20-1	TRBJ2-1	NA	TGCAGTGCTAGAAGCCCCGTAAGCGGGTCCTACAATGAGCAGTTCTTC	CSARSPVSGSYNEQFF
few	TRBV7-9	TRBJ2-2	TRBD1	TGTGCCAAGACCGGGACAGGGATAAACGGGGAGCTGTTTTTT	CAKTGTGINGELFF
few	TRBV12-3/TRBV12-4	TRBJ1-1	NA	TGTGCCAGCAGTCCTTGGGCTGTTGGGGACACTGAAGCTTTCTTT	CASSPWAVGDTEAFF
few	TRBV9	TRBJ1-3	NA	TGTGCCAGCAGCGTAGATCCGTCAGCTGGAAACACCATATATTTT	CASSVDPSAGNTIYF
NA	TRBV5-1	TRBJ2-3	NA	TGCGCCAGCCAAAGTCAGGGGAGGGGAGATACGCAGTATTTT	CASQSQGRGDTQYF
many	TRBV12-3/TRBV12-4	TRBJ2-5	TRBD2	TGTGCCAGCAGTTTTGTTGGGGGGGGAGAGACCCAGTACTTC	CASSFVGGGETQYF
NA	TRBV18	TRBJ2-4	NA	TGTGCCAGCTCACCAGTGGGTAGGATTCAGTACTTC	CASSPVGRIQYF
few	TRBV5-1	TRBJ2-1	TRBD1	TGCGCCAGCAGCTCTGGCGCAGGGGGCGCATCTTACAATGAGCAGTTCTTC	CASSSGAGGASYNEQFF
many	TRBV20-1	TRBJ2-1	NA	TGCAGTGCTAGAGATGGGGCCCAGAACAATGAGCAGTTCTTC	CSARDGAQNNEQFF
NA	TRBV28	TRBJ2-3	NA	TGTGCCAGCAGTTCTTTTGGGGGTAGCACAGATACGCAGTATTTT	CASSSFGGSTDTQYF
NA	TRBV24-1	TRBJ2-2	NA	TGTGCCACGCGACAAGGGGCCTATACCGGGGAGCTGTTTTTT	CATRQGAYTGELFF
many	TRBV20-1	TRBJ1-1	TRBD1	TGCAGTGCCCAGAGGGGTTGGGGACAGCGAAACACTGAAGCTTTCTTT	CSAQRGWGQRNTEAFF